Presented here are 29 T cell receptor beta chains from one specimen sequenced in a study of cytomegalovirus exposure and HLA in healthy donors. The PCR was carried out with 60 Vbeta primers and 13 Jbeta primers. Measured with immunoSEQ multiplex PCR; TCRdb has only the in-frame clones, and not every one. The repertoire consists of about 180,000 clones, with around 80% occurring once and the leading ten covering about 1.5%. The sequenced sample was PBMCs. These receptors all come from a man younger than 30 in good health and CMV-seronegative.

The chain combines TRBV9 with TRBJ1-1, with D possibly TRBD1 on 5 matching bases. CDR1 and CDR2 from the germline V gene are SGDLS and YYNGEE. The CDR3 runs 15 residues. Between the trimmed V and J ends, which lost 4 bases and 4 bases, there was a span of 17 bases. The CDR3 region has the DNA TGTGCCAGCAGCCCCCGTGGCAGGGCAGGCACTGAAGCTTTCTTT. It yields the protein CASSPRGRAGTEAFF.

The chain links TRBV7-2 to TRBJ2-3, with D unresolved. The CDR3 totals 11 residues. The germline V and J ends were trimmed by 5 bases and 8 bases, with 8 bases remaining between them. The germline V gene has CDR1 SGHTA and CDR2 FQGNSA. CDR3 loop: CASSLRVTQYF. CDR3 nucleotides: TGTGCCAGCAGCCTTAGAGTTACGCAGTATTTT.

V and J are TRBV5-6 and TRBJ2-7; unclear D gene. The CDR3 is 13 residues long. Germline V CDR1 and CDR2: SGHDT, YYEEEE. V was pared by 0 bases and J by 0 bases, with 4 bases between. This CDR3 is CASSLALSYEQYF. CDR3 nucleotide sequence: TGTGCCAGCAGCTTGGCCCTCTCCTACGAGCAGTACTTC.

This chain joins TRBV5-1 and TRBJ2-3; 14 bases align to TRBD2. The germline CDR1 and CDR2 sequences are SGHRS and YFSETQ. V was clipped by 4 bases and J by 0 bases; unmatched bases: 7. The CDR3 consists of 18 residues. CDR3 region: CASSPGLAGGLSTDTQYF. The CDR3 region has the DNA TGCGCCAGCAGCCCAGGACTAGCGGGGGGCCTAAGCACAGATACGCAGTATTTT.

This clone appeared a few times. The V call is TRBV9, the J call TRBJ2-3; no firm D call. V was trimmed by 4 bases and J by 4 bases, leaving 7 bases between them. The CDR3 is made up of 12 amino acids. The germline gives CDR1 SGDLS, CDR2 YYNGEE. The CDR3: CASSPRADTQYF. Here the CDR3 DNA reads TGTGCCAGCAGCCCCCGTGCAGATACGCAGTATTTT.

There are a few counts of this clone. This sequence joins TRBV7-2 and TRBJ1-2; D is perhaps TRBD1 (6 bases). CDR1 is SGHTA, CDR2 FQGNSA, per germline. The CDR3 has 14 residues. V gave up 3 bases and J gave up 6 bases, with 14 bases separating them. CDR3 sequence: CASSFQGIRDGYTF. The DNA of the CDR3 is TGTGCCAGCAGCTTTCAGGGGATTAGGGATGGCTACACCTTC.

V is TRBV15 and J is TRBJ2-7; 10 bases line up with TRBD1. Germline trimming cut 7 bases from V and 7 bases from J; bases unmatched to any gene: 10. The CDR3 contains 14 residues. CDR1 is LNHNV and CDR2 is YYDKDF in the germline V gene (reference sequence). The CDR3 reads CATTRDRGLGEQYF. Written as DNA, the CDR3 is TGTGCCACCACCCGGGACAGGGGATTGGGAGAGCAGTACTTC.

As regards this clone: Other DNA variants within this sample encode the same CDR3. The rearrangement uses TRBV27 and TRBJ1-5; D is unclear. The V end was cut by 3 bases, the J end by 3 bases, with 6 bases between. The CDR3 loop spans 13 amino acids. CDR1 and CDR2 (germline): MNHEY, SMNVEV (reference sequence). CDR3 sequence reads: CASSLSLNQPQHF. The CDR3 DNA is TGTGCCAGCAGTTTGAGTCTCAATCAGCCCCAGCATTTT.

The chain couples TRBV28 to TRBJ1-5; D remains ambiguous. Germline V lookup: CDR1 MDHEN, CDR2 SYDVKM. V was shortened by 6 bases and J by 12 bases, with 18 bases between the two germline ends. CDR3 length equals 13 residues. Here the CDR3 reads CASSSPGPTVQHF. The CDR3 DNA reads as TGTGCCAGCAGCTCTCCCGGTCCTACAGTCCAGCATTTT.

V is TRBV30 and J is TRBJ2-3; possible D gene TRBD1, 6 bases. The germline CDR1 and CDR2 sequences are GTSNPN and SVGIG (reference sequence). V was pared by 5 bases and J by 1 base, with 13 bases between. The CDR3 contains 14 residues. The CDR3 sequence: CAWGSGAGTDTQYF. CDR3 nucleotide sequence: TGTGCCTGGGGGTCAGGGGCAGGCACAGATACGCAGTATTTT.

The J gene is TRBJ2-3, the V gene TRBV5-1; 10 bases map to TRBD2. With 4 bases clipped from V and 0 bases from J, the junction kept 5 bases outside the gene matches. The CDR3 is 16 amino acids. CDR1 and CDR2 (germline): SGHRS, YFSETQ. The CDR3 DNA follows: TGCGCCAGCAGCACCACTAGCGGGACGAGCACAGATACGCAGTATTTT. It yields the protein CASSTTSGTSTDTQYF.

This chain links TRBV2 with TRBJ2-2; 12 bases agree with TRBD2. Germline CDR1 reads SNHLY; CDR2 reads FYNNEI. The CDR3 consists of 20 residues. Losses at the gene ends were 4 bases for V and 0 bases for J; bases not matched to a gene: 12. The CDR3 DNA is TGTGCCAGCAGTGTCCCTTGGACTAGCGGGATTAGAGCGAACACCGGGGAGCTGTTTTTT. It yields the protein CASSVPWTSGIRANTGELFF.

The chain combines TRBV7-9 with TRBJ2-4; 10 bases line up with TRBD1. The ends lost 1 base at V and 9 bases at J; junction bases unmatched: 15. Per germline, CDR1 SEHNR and CDR2 FQNEAQ (reference sequence). The CDR3 has 18 amino acids. The CDR3 reads CASSLVPGGTGVPGIQYF. CDR3 bases: TGTGCCAGCAGCTTAGTTCCCGGGGGGACAGGGGTTCCCGGCATTCAGTACTTC. The whole variable domain, remainder taken from reference TRBV7-9 and TRBJ2-4, is DTGVSQNPRHKITKRGQNVTFRCDPISEHNRLYWYRQTLGQGPEFLTYFQNEAQLEKSRLLSDRFSAERPKGSFSTLEIQRTEQGDSAMYLCASSLVPGGTGVPGIQYFGAGTRLSVL.

V and J are TRBV5-8 and TRBJ2-2, with TRBD2 matching 10 bases. Trimming cost V 3 bases and J 3 bases; bases outside gene matches: 5. The length of the CDR3 is 16 residues. Germline CDR1 SGHTS, CDR2 YDEGEE. Here the CDR3 reads CASSYTAGGYTGELFF. The CDR3 region has the DNA TGTGCCAGCAGCTATACAGCGGGGGGGTACACCGGGGAGCTGTTTTTT. The entire variable domain, with the rest obtained from reference TRBV5-8 and TRBJ2-2, is as follows: EAGVTQSPTHLIKTRGQQATLRCSPISGHTSVYWYQQALGLGLQFLLWYDEGEERNRGNFPPRFSGRQFPNYSSELNVNALELEDSALYLCASSYTAGGYTGELFFGEGSRLTVL.

This chain uses TRBV4-3 with TRBJ2-5; 13 bases agree with TRBD2. The germline V gene has CDR1 LGHNA and CDR2 YSLEER. The CDR3 spans 17 residues. V lost 1 base and J lost 11; bases outside the gene matches: 13. CDR3 coding DNA: TGCGCCAGCAGCCAAGCAGGACTAGCGGGAGAGTTTGGGGAGCAGTACTTC. Protein sequence: CASSQAGLAGEFGEQYF.

The chain has TRBV7-8 and TRBJ2-1; tentative D call: TRBD2 (7 bases). Germline-derived CDR1 and CDR2 are SGHVS and FQNEAQ. Trimming pared 3 bases from V and 6 bases from J, leaving 18 bases between. This CDR3 has 16 residues. CDR3 region: CASSLIPEGEGNEQFF. The CDR3 DNA reads as TGTGCCAGCAGCTTGATCCCGGAGGGGGAGGGCAATGAGCAGTTCTTC. Looking up the rest from reference TRBV7-8 and TRBJ2-1 gives the full variable domain: GAGVSQSPRYKVAKRGQDVALRCDPISGHVSLFWYQQALGQGPEFLTYFQNEAQLDKSGLPSDRFFAERPEGSVSTLKIQRTQQEDSAVYLCASSLIPEGEGNEQFFGPGTRLTVL.

This clone was counted once. The chain combines TRBV5-4 with TRBJ2-1, with 8 positions matching TRBD2. Germline CDR1 and CDR2: SGHNT and YYREEE (reference sequence). The trim removed 3 bases at V and 5 bases at J, leaving 7 bases unmatched. CDR3 length equals 15 residues. CDR3 DNA sequence: TGTGCCAGCAGCTCTGAGCGGGGGCAAAACAATGAGCAGTTCTTC. It is translated as CASSSERGQNNEQFF.

The CDR3 DNA follows: TGTGCCAGCAGCCAAGATCTTGGTCCGGGAGAGAGCTCCTACGAGCAGTACTTC. This encodes CASSQDLGPGESSYEQYF. The chain uses TRBV4-2 and TRBJ2-7; possible D gene TRBD2, 6 bases. V gave up 0 bases and J gave up 0 bases, with 18 bases separating them. This CDR3 is built from 18 residues. Per the germline V gene, CDR1 is LGHNA and CDR2 is YNFKEQ.

V and J are TRBV7-2 and TRBJ2-5; 7 nucleotides agree with TRBD2. The CDR3 runs 16 residues. Germline V gives CDR1 SGHTA, CDR2 FQGNSA. Trimming at V came to 3 bases and at J to 1 base, leaving 8 bases not matched to a gene. The CDR3 sequence is CASSFVGAGPQETQYF. The DNA for the CDR3 is TGTGCCAGCAGCTTTGTGGGAGCGGGGCCCCAAGAGACCCAGTACTTC.

The J gene is TRBJ2-5, the V gene TRBV5-1; 8 bases match TRBD1. Germline trimming cut 4 bases from V and 5 bases from J; bases unmatched to any gene: 10. Germline V CDR1 and CDR2: SGHRS, YFSETQ. CDR3 size: 15 residues. CDR3: CASSPGQGNRETQYF. The CDR3 DNA reads TGCGCCAGCAGCCCCGGACAGGGTAATAGGGAGACCCAGTACTTC.

The chain links TRBV6-5 to TRBJ1-4, with 9 nucleotides matching TRBD1. This CDR3 has 14 residues. After removal of 6 bases from V and 10 bases from J, the junction contained 9 bases not matched to a gene. CDR1 and CDR2 from the germline V gene are MNHEY and SVGAGI. The CDR3 spells CASRSGTGYGKLFF. The CDR3 nucleotides read TGTGCCAGCAGGTCAGGGACAGGGTATGGAAAACTGTTTTTT.

The V gene is TRBV5-1, the J gene TRBJ2-3; 7 nucleotides line up with TRBD1. V lost 2 bases to trimming and J lost 5 bases; unmatched junction nucleotides: 8. The V gene's germline CDR1 is SGHRS and CDR2 YFSETQ. This CDR3 comprises 15 residues. CDR3 sequence (DNA): TGCGCCAGCAGCTTAGGCAGGGGGTTCGGAGATACGCAGTATTTT. Amino acid sequence: CASSLGRGFGDTQYF.

The rearrangement joins TRBV5-6 to TRBJ1-2, with TRBD1 matching 10 bases. Germline CDR1 is SGHDT and CDR2 is YYEEEE. The CDR3 loop spans 15 amino acids. V was pared by 5 bases and J by 8 bases, with 12 bases of the junction left unmatched. CDR3 DNA: TGTGCCAGCAGGCGTCCGGGACAGGGGATAGGAGGCTACACCTTC. The encoded protein is CASRRPGQGIGGYTF. The whole variable domain, remainder taken from reference TRBV5-6 and TRBJ1-2, is DAGVTQSPTHLIKTRGQQVTLRCSPKSGHDTVSWYQQALGQGPQFIFQYYEEEERQRGNFPDRFSGHQFPNYSSELNVNALLLGDSALYLCASRRPGQGIGGYTFGSGTRLTVV.

This chain connects TRBV4-3 to TRBJ2-5; a weak D match, TRBD1 (8 bases). This CDR3 contains 15 residues. V gave up 4 bases and J gave up 1 base, with 13 bases separating them. Germline loops: CDR1 LGHNA, CDR2 YSLEER. The CDR3 here is CASSRNRGGQETQYF. In nucleotides, the CDR3 is TGCGCCAGCAGCCGGAACAGGGGGGGCCAAGAGACCCAGTACTTC.

This sequence joins TRBV30 and TRBJ1-1; 12 bases fit TRBD1. J lost 10 bases, V lost 2 bases, and 11 bases had no gene match. Germline V CDR1 and CDR2: GTSNPN, SVGIG (reference sequence). The CDR3 covers 15 residues. CDR3 sequence: CAWSLGGTGGKLAFF. DNA for the CDR3: TGTGCCTGGAGTCTAGGGGGGACAGGGGGCAAACTAGCTTTCTTT.

The table lists this clone with a few counts. A junction end diverges from the germline sequence, so it may reflect a read error. The chain links TRBV6-1 to TRBJ1-1; TRBD1 is a possible D gene (6 bases). Germline CDR1 MNHNS, CDR2 SASEGT. The CDR3 extends over 13 amino acids. This CDR3 is CASSSDRNAEAFF. The CDR3 bases are TGTGCCAGCAGTAGTGACAGGAACGCTGAAGCTTTCTTT.

This chain joins TRBV7-2 and TRBJ2-7; 10 bases line up with TRBD2. There are 18 residues in the CDR3. The germline gives CDR1 SGHTA, CDR2 FQGNSA. V was clipped by 2 bases and J by 5 bases; unmatched bases: 15. Here the CDR3 reads CASSLRGRASGSFHEQYF. For the CDR3, the DNA is TGTGCCAGCAGCTTAAGGGGCAGGGCTAGCGGGAGTTTCCACGAGCAGTACTTC. The complete variable domain, with remaining parts taken from reference TRBV7-2 and TRBJ2-7, reads GAGVSQSPSNKVTEKGKDVELRCDPISGHTALYWYRQSLGQGLEFLIYFQGNSAPDKSGLPSDRFSAERTGGSVSTLTIQRTQQEDSAVYLCASSLRGRASGSFHEQYFGPGTRLTVT.

This clone was detected once. The V call is TRBV6-5, the J call TRBJ1-1, with a weak D call TRBD1 (6 bases). V was pared by 5 bases and J by 8 bases, with 21 bases between. Germline lookup yields CDR1 MNHEY and CDR2 SVGAGI. The CDR3 contains 15 residues. The DNA for the CDR3 is TGTGCCAGCAGTAAAACACAGGGCGACCTTAAGGAAGCTTTCTTT. Translated: CASSKTQGDLKEAFF.

V gene TRBV7-6 combines with J gene TRBJ2-7; possibly TRBD2 for D (6 bases). From germline, CDR1 is SGHVS and CDR2 FNYEAQ. The CDR3 consists of 14 residues. The ends were cut back, 5 bases at V and 5 bases at J, with 16 bases in the middle. The CDR3 bases are TGTGCCAGCAGCCCGGGGGTCAGGGACCACGAGCAGTACTTC. This translates into CASSPGVRDHEQYF.